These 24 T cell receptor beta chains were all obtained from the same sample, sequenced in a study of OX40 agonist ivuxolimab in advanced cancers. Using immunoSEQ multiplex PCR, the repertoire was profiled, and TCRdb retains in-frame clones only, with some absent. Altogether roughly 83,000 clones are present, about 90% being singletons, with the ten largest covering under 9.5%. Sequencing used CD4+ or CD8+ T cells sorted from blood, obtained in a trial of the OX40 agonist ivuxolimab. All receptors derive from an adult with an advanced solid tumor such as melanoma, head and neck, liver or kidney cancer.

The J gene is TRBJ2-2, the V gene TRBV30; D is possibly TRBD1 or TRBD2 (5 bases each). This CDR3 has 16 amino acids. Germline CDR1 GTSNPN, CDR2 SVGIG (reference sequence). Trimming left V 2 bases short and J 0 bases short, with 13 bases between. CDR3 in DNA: TGTGCCTGGAGTTTCCCGGTGGGACCGAACACCGGGGAGCTGTTTTTT. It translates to CAWSFPVGPNTGELFF.

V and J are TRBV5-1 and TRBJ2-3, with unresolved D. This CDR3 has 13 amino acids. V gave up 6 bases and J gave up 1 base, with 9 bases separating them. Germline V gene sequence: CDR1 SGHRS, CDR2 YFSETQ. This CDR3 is CASNMQGTDTQYF. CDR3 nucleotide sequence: TGCGCCAGCAATATGCAAGGCACAGATACGCAGTATTTT.

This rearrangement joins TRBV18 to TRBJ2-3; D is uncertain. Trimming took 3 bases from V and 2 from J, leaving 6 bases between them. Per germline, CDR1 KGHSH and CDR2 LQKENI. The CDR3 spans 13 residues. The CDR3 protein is CASSPRDTDTQYF. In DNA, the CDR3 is TGTGCCAGCTCACCGCGCGACACAGATACGCAGTATTTT.

The CDR3 protein is CASMGQGNSPLHF. In nucleotides, the CDR3 is TGTGCCAGTATGGGACAGGGGAATTCACCCCTCCACTTT. The rearrangement links TRBV7-8 to TRBJ1-6; 10 bases align to TRBD1. CDR1 SGHVS and CDR2 FQNEAQ come from the germline V gene. CDR3 length: 13 residues. Losses at the gene ends were 9 bases for V and 7 bases for J; bases not matched to a gene: 3.

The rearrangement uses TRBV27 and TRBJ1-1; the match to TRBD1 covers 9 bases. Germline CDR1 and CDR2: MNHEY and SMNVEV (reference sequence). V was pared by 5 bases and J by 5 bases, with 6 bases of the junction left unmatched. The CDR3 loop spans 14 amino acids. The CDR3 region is CASSQTGGGTEAFF. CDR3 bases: TGTGCCAGCAGTCAGACAGGGGGGGGGACTGAAGCTTTCTTT.

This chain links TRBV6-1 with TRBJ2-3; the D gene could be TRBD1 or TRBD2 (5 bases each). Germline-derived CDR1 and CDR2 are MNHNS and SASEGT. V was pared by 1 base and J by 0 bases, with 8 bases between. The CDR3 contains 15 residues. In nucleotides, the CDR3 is TGTGCCAGCAGTGAAGGAGGGGCTAGCACAGATACGCAGTATTTT. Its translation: CASSEGGASTDTQYF.

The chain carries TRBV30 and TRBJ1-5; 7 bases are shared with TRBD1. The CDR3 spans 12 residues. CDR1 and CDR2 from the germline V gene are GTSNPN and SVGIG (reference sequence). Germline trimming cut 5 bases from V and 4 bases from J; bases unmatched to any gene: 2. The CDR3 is CAWDRDNQPQHF. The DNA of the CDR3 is TGTGCCTGGGACAGGGATAATCAGCCCCAGCATTTT.

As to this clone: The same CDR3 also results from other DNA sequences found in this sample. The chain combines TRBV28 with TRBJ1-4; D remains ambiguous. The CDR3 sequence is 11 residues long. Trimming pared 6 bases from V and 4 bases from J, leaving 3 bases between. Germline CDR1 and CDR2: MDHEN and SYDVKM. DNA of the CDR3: TGTGCCAGCAGCAGTAATGAAAAACTGTTTTTT. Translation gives CASSSNEKLFF.

CDR3 loop: CASSEWRGSTDTQYF. Here the CDR3 DNA reads TGTGCCAGCAGTGAATGGCGGGGTAGCACAGATACGCAGTATTTT. The V and J genes are TRBV6-1 and TRBJ2-3; tentatively, D is TRBD2 (6 bases). Germline lookup yields CDR1 MNHNS and CDR2 SASEGT. V was pared by 2 bases and J by 0 bases, with 9 bases between. The CDR3 is made up of 15 amino acids.

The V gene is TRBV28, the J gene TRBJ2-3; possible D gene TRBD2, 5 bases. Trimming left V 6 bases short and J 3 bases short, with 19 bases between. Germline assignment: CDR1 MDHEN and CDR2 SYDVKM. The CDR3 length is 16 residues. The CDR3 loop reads CASSVTSGAETDTQYF. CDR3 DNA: TGTGCCAGCAGCGTCACCAGCGGAGCGGAGACAGATACGCAGTATTTT.

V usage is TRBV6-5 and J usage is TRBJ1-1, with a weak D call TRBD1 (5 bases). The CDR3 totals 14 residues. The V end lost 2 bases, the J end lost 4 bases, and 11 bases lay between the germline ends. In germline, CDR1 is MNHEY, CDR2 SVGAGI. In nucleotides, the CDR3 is TGTGCCAGCAGTTACATTGTCGGGGGCACTGAAGCTTTCTTT. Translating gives CASSYIVGGTEAFF.

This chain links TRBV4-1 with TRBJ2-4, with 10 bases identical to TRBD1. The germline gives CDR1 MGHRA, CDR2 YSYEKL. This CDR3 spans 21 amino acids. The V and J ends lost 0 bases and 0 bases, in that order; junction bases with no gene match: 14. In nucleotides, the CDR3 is TGCGCCAGCAGCCAAGATAAGGTCGGGGACAGGGGCCACTTAGCCAAAAACATTCAGTACTTC. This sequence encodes CASSQDKVGDRGHLAKNIQYF.

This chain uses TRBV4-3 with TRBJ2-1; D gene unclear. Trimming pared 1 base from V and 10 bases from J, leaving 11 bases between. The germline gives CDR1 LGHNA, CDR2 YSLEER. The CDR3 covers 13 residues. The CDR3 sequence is CASSQGGGIEQFF. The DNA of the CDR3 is TGCGCCAGCAGCCAAGGTGGTGGGATCGAGCAGTTCTTC.

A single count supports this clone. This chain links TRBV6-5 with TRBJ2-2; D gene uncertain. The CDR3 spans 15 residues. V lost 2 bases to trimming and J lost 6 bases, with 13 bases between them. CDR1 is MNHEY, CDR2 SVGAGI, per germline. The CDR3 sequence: CASSYTFRASGELFF. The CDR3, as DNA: TGTGCCAGCAGTTACACTTTTAGGGCCTCCGGGGAGCTGTTTTTT.

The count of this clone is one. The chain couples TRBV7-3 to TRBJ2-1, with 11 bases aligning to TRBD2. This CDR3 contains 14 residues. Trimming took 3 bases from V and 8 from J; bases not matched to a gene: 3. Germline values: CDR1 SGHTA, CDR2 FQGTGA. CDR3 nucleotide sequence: TGTGCCAGCAGCTTTAGCGGGAGGGCACATGAGCAGTTCTTC. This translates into CASSFSGRAHEQFF.

DNA of the CDR3: TGTGCCAGCAGCAAGTTCCTAGCGGGAATTAGGGATGAGCAGTTCTTC. Translating gives CASSKFLAGIRDEQFF. The chain joins TRBV9 to TRBJ2-1, with TRBD2 matching over 9 bases. CDR1 SGDLS and CDR2 YYNGEE come from the germline V gene. This CDR3 has 16 amino acids. The V and J ends lost 4 bases and 8 bases, in that order; junction bases with no gene match: 13.

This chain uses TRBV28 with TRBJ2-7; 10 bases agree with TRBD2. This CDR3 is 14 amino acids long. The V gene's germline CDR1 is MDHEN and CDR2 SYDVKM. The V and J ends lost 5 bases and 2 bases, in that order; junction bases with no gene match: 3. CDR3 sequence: CASSLSGGAYEQYF. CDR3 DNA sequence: TGTGCCAGCAGTCTAAGCGGGGGGGCCTACGAGCAGTACTTC.

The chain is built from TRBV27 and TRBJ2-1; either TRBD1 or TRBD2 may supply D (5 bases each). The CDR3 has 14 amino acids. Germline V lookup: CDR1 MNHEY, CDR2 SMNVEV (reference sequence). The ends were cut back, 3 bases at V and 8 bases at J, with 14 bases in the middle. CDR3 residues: CASSLGTIPDEQFF. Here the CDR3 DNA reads TGTGCCAGCAGTTTGGGGACCATACCCGATGAGCAGTTCTTC.

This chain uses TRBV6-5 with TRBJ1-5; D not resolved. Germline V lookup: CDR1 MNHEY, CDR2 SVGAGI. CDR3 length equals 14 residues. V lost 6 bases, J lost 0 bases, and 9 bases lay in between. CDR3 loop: CASSPFHSNQPQHF. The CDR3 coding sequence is TGTGCCAGCAGCCCTTTTCATAGCAATCAGCCCCAGCATTTT.

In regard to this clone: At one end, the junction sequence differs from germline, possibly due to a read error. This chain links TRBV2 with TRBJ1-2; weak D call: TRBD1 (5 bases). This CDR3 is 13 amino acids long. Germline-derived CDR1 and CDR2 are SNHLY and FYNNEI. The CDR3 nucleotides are TGTGCCAGCAGGGAAGGGGTTAACTATGGCTACACCTTC. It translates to CASREGVNYGYTF.

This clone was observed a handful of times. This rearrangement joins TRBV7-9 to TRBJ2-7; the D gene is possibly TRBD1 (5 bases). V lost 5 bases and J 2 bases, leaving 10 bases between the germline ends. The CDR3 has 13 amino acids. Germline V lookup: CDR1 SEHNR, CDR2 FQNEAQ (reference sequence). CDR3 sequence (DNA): TGTGCCAGCAGCCACCGGACACCCTACGAGCAGTACTTC. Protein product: CASSHRTPYEQYF. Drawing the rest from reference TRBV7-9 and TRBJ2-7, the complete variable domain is DTGVSQNPRHKITKRGQNVTFRCDPISEHNRLYWYRQTLGQGPEFLTYFQNEAQLEKSRLLSDRFSAERPKGSFSTLEIQRTEQGDSAMYLCASSHRTPYEQYFGPGTRLTVT.

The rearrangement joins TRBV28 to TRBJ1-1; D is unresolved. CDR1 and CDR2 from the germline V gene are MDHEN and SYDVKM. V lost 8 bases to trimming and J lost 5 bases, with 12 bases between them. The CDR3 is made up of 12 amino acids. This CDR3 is CASSRGDTEAFF. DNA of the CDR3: TGTGCCAGCTCGCGGGGTGATACTGAAGCTTTCTTT.

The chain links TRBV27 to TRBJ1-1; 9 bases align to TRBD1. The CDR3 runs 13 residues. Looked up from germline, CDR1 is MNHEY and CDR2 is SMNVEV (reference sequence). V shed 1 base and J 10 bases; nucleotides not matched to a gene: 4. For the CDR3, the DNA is TGTGCCAGCAGTTTATGGACAGGGGATGGAGCTTTCTTT. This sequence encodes CASSLWTGDGAFF.

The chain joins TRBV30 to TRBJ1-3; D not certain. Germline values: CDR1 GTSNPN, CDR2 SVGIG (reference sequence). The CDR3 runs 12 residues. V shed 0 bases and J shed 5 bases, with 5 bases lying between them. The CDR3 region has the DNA TGTGCCTGGAGTGTACTAAGAAACACCATATATTTT. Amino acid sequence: CAWSVLRNTIYF.